A single sample gave rise to the 5 T cell receptor beta chains below, sequenced in a study of shared T cell receptors in the human thymus. The method was immunoSEQ multiplex PCR; TCRdb's version includes in-frame clones alone and lacks a portion of them. The sample lists over 650,000 clones, about 87% occurring once. This same sample was also taken into another study, of human thymus T cells.

The sequencing input was thymocytes. The receptors were sampled from a boy in the first two years of life with a congenital heart defect.

The J gene is TRBJ2-1, the V gene TRBV7-2; 9 bases agree with TRBD1. The V gene end was trimmed by 1 base and the J gene end by 7 bases; junction bases not matched to a gene: 11. Looked up from germline, CDR1 is SGHTA and CDR2 is FQGNSA. This CDR3 spans 17 amino acids. The CDR3 is CASSLVSGTGTRNEQFF. The CDR3 DNA reads as TGTGCCAGCAGCTTAGTCTCCGGGACAGGGACTCGGAATGAGCAGTTCTTC.

In DNA, the CDR3 is TGTGCCAGCAGTTCCACCCCCGGGACAGGGCGGAACGAGCAGTACTTC. Translating it yields CASSSTPGTGRNEQYF. The chain employs TRBV27 and TRBJ2-7, with 9 bases identical to TRBD1. J lost 5 bases, V lost 4 bases, and 12 bases had no gene match. Germline V CDR1 and CDR2: MNHEY, SMNVEV (reference sequence). The CDR3 is 16 residues long.

This chain links TRBV5-1 with TRBJ2-5, with 10 bases matching TRBD1. Germline CDR1 is SGHRS and CDR2 is YFSETQ. Trimming cost V 4 bases and J 3 bases; bases outside gene matches: 6. The CDR3 covers 15 residues. The CDR3 protein is CASSPGGTGEETQYF. Written as DNA, the CDR3 is TGCGCCAGCAGCCCGGGTGGGACAGGGGAAGAGACCCAGTACTTC.

The rearrangement uses TRBV4-3 and TRBJ2-7; 12 nucleotides agree with TRBD2. This CDR3 contains 17 residues. The germline V gene encodes CDR1 LGHNA and CDR2 YSLEER. The V segment lost 0 bases and the J segment 1 base; nucleotides outside the gene matches: 4. In DNA form, the CDR3 reads TGCGCCAGCAGCCAAGATACTAGCGGGAGGCTGTCCTACGAGCAGTACTTC. Protein: CASSQDTSGRLSYEQYF.

In this sample, this clone turned up once. The V call is TRBV4-2, the J call TRBJ2-3; D ambiguous. The CDR3 covers 16 residues. The V and J ends lost 1 base and 1 base respectively, with 12 bases between them. CDR1 LGHNA and CDR2 YNFKEQ come from the germline V gene. CDR3 sequence (DNA): TGTGCCAGCAGCCAAGCCGTCTCCCCCGGCACAGATACGCAGTATTTT. Translated, it gives CASSQAVSPGTDTQYF.